This T cell receptor (beta chain) was documented in a study of blood T cell repertoires in COVID-19. Overall study context: T cells, B-cell-depleted T cells, or PBMCs provided the cDNA or gDNA that served as material.

Repertoires were generated with immunoSEQ multiplex PCR, while TCRdb's copy carries only in-frame clones and drops some. In the table there are about 360,000 clones, approximately 86% of which are singletons. Germline V gives CDR1 SGHAT, CDR2 FQNNGV. V shed 0 bases, J shed 9 bases, and the junction held 4 bases outside the gene matches. CDR3 length equals 13 residues. It was during active infection that Seattle patients were enrolled and then longitudinally followed. This TCR derives from an older woman with COVID-19, enrolled during active disease. Sequencing was done on a sample of peripheral blood. The chain couples TRBV11-2 to TRBJ2-5; 7 nucleotides align to TRBD1. The chain's CDR3 is CASSLDSQGAQYF. For the CDR3, the DNA is TGTGCCAGCAGCTTAGATTCGCAGGGGGCCCAGTACTTC. Drawing the rest from reference TRBV11-2 and TRBJ2-5, the complete variable domain is EAGVAQSPRYKIIEKRQSVAFWCNPISGHATLYWYQQILGQGPKLLIQFQNNGVVDDSQLPKDRFSAERLKGVDSTLKIQPAKLEDSAVYLCASSLDSQGAQYFGPGTRLLVL.